The TCR beta chain described here comes from a study of T cells after yellow fever vaccination. The ends were cut back, 3 bases at V and 1 base at J, with 14 bases in the middle. Germline V CDR1 and CDR2: SGHDN, FVKESK. CDR3 size: 16 residues. TCRdb re-derived calls from the 5' RACE reads in MiXCR, one entry per CDR3 protein. The sample has a few hundred thousand distinct CDR3 sequences; less than 20% are singletons. This clonotype appeared a few times. The sequencing here drew on PBMCs, taken 5 days after the first yellow fever vaccination. The TCR was taken from a man aged 18 to 30 who received the YFV17D yellow fever vaccine. This chain uses TRBV14 with TRBJ2-3; D is perhaps TRBD1 (6 bases). Here the CDR3 DNA reads TGTGCCAGCAGCCAGAATTCAGGGGCCGGCACAGATACGCAGTATTTT. Its protein is CASSQNSGAGTDTQYF.